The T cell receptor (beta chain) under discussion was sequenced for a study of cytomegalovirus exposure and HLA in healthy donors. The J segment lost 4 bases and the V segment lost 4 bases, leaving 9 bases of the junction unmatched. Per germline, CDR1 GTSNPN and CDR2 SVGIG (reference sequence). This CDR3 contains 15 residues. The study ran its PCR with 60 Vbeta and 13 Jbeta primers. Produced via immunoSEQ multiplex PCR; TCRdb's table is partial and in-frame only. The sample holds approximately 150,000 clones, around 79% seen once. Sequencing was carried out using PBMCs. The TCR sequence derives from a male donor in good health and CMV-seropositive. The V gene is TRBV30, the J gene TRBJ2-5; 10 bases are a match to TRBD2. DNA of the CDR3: TGTGCCTGGAAGGCTAGCGGGGGCCGAGGAGAGACCCAGTACTTC. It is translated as CAWKASGGRGETQYF.